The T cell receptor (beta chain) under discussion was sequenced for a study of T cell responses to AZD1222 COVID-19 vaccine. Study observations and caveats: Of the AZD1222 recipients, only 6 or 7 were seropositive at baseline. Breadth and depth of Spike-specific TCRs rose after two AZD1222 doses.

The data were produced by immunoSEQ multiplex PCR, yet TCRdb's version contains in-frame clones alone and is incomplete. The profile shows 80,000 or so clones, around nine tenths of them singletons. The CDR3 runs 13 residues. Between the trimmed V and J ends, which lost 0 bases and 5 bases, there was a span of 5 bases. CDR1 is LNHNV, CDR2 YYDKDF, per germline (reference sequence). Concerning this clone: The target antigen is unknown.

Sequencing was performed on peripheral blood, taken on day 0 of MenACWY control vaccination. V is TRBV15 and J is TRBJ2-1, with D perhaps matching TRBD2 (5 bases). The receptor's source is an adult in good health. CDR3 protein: CATSRDGDNEQFF. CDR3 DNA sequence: TGTGCCACCAGCAGAGACGGGGACAATGAGCAGTTCTTC.